This T cell receptor beta chain was identified in a study of shared clonotypes between healthy human individuals. A CD45RA-negative memory subset and a CD45RA+ naive subset were separated from the CD4+ cells. With regard to this clone: The sample carries other DNA sequences with the same CDR3.

Libraries were prepared by immunoSEQ multiplex PCR; TCRdb keeps only in-frame clonotypes and omits some of them. The sample includes around 2.5 million clones, roughly 93% seen only once; the top ten take around 0.37%. CDR1 SGHVS and CDR2 FQNEAQ come from the germline V gene. With 1 base removed from V and 5 bases from J, the gap between germline ends came to 8 bases. The length of the CDR3 is 13 residues. This sequence joins TRBV7-8 and TRBJ1-2; D unclear. The sequenced material came from naive CD4+ T cells from PBMCs. Subset noted: CD45RA+ positively selected. The receptor comes from a man between 18 and 35 years old in good health. Some clones in this sample may be carry-over from other donors' samples. Here the CDR3 DNA reads TGTGCCAGCAGCTTAGGGGGAGGGTATGGCTACACCTTC. This gives the protein CASSLGGGYGYTF.